The rows below give T cell receptor beta chains drawn from one sample of a study of T cell repertoires in cytomegalovirus infection. TCRdb reanalysed the reads using MiXCR and keeps one entry per CDR3 protein. In the table there are under 850,000 distinct CDR3 sequences, around 31% of which are singletons. Their target antigens are unknown. This material consisted of cultured PBMCs, taken from culture after CMV antigen stimulation. The source is a human donor in good health (CMV status not recorded). Some clones in this sample may be carry-over from other donors' samples. Both conserved end residues are part of each CDR3. A D gene is named only where the DNA matches it firmly. Not every row has a clone size; where given, it reads once, few, many or a size class.

v_gene	d_gene	abundance	j_gene	CDR3aa	CDR3nt
TRBV19	.	.	TRBJ1-5	CASSTVLGQPQHF	TGTGCCAGTTCGACAGTCCTTGGTCAGCCCCAGCATTTT
TRBV7-6	TRBD2	few	TRBJ2-5	CASRGTSGDRTQYF	TGTGCCAGCAGGGGGACTAGCGGGGACAGGACCCAGTACTTC
TRBV18	.	.	TRBJ2-5	CASGPTRFGETQYF	TGTGCCAGCGGACCCACCCGGTTCGGGGAGACCCAGTACTTC
TRBV6-1	.	few	TRBJ2-1	CASSSGSGSYNEQFF	TGTGCCAGCAGTTCGGGTAGCGGCTCCTACAATGAGCAGTTCTTC
TRBV7-2	.	many	TRBJ1-6	CASSLVTYSPLHF	TGTGCCAGCAGCTTAGTGACTTATTCACCCCTCCACTTT
TRBV6-1	.	.	TRBJ2-3	CASSTLRSTDTQYF	TGTGCCAGCAGTACCCTTCGGTCCACAGATACGCAGTATTTT
TRBV27	.	.	TRBJ1-6	CASSFLGGNSPLHF	TGTGCCAGCTCTTTTCTTGGGGGGAATTCACCCCTCCACTTT
TRBV7-6	.	.	TRBJ1-2	CASSLALRGNDGYTF	TGTGCCAGCAGCTTAGCGCTTCGGGGGAATGATGGCTACACCTTC
TRBV3-1	TRBD2	.	TRBJ2-1	CASSYERGKQFF	TGTGCCAGCAGCTACGAGCGGGGGAAGCAGTTCTTC
TRBV7-3	.	.	TRBJ1-2	CASVRRTENYGYTF	TGTGCCAGCGTCCGGCGGACGGAGAACTATGGCTACACCTTC
TRBV12-3/TRBV12-4	.	.	TRBJ1-2	CASRQQRQPNYGYTF	TGTGCCAGCAGACAACAAAGACAGCCCAACTATGGCTACACCTTC
TRBV6-6	.	.	TRBJ1-6	CASSYSRLTSPLHF	TGTGCCAGCAGTTACTCGAGACTGACTTCACCCCTCCACTTT
TRBV6-1	.	.	TRBJ1-5	CASSRLGNQPQHF	TGTGCCAGCAGCCGTCTAGGCAATCAGCCCCAGCATTTT
TRBV2	TRBD1	.	TRBJ2-7	CAIRDRTYYEQYF	TGTGCCATTAGGGACAGGACCTACTACGAGCAGTACTTC
TRBV11-2	.	many	TRBJ1-5	CASSLDSIARFSNQPQHF	TGTGCCAGCAGCTTAGATTCAATTGCACGTTTCAGCAATCAGCCCCAGCATTTT
TRBV6-2/TRBV6-3	TRBD1	few	TRBJ1-6	CASSYGTANSPLHF	TGTGCCAGCAGTTACGGGACAGCTAATTCACCCCTCCACTTT
TRBV7-9	.	few	TRBJ1-6	CASSSVLGKNSPLHF	TGTGCCAGCAGCTCCGTTTTGGGGAAAAATTCACCCCTCCACTTT
TRBV5-1	.	.	TRBJ2-7	CASSLVTGSYEQYF	TGCGCCAGCAGCTTGGTTACAGGCTCCTACGAGCAGTACTTC
TRBV12-3/TRBV12-4	.	.	TRBJ2-5	CASSRRAGYYQETQYF	TGTGCCAGCAGCCGTCGAGCGGGTTATTACCAAGAGACCCAGTACTTC
TRBV7-2	.	many	TRBJ2-3	CASSLVGTVADTQYF	TGTGCCAGCAGCCTTGTGGGTACTGTGGCAGATACGCAGTATTTT
TRBV7-9	.	many	TRBJ2-1	CASSLGTGLNNEQFF	TGTGCCAGCAGCTTAGGTACCGGGCTGAACAATGAGCAGTTCTTC
TRBV2	TRBD2	.	TRBJ2-3	CASMYFGRGGGDTQYF	TGTGCCAGCATGTATTTTGGGCGGGGGGGCGGAGATACGCAGTATTTT
TRBV7-9	TRBD2	few	TRBJ2-7	CASSSGSGRAGEQYF	TGTGCCAGCAGCTCCGGGAGCGGGAGGGCCGGGGAGCAGTACTTC